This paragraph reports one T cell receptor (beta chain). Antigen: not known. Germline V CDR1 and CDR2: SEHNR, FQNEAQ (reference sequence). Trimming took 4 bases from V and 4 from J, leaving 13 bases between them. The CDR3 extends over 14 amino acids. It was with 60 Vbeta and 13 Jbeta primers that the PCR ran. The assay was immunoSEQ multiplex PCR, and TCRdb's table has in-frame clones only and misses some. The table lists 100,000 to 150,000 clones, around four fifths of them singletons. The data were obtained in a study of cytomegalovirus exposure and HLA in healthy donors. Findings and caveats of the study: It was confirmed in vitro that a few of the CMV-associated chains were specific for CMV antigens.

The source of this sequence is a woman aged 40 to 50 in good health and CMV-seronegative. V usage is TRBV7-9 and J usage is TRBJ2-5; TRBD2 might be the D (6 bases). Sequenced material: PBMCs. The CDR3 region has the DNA TGTGCCAGCAGCTGGGCCGGGAGAGCAGAGACCCAGTACTTC. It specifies CASSWAGRAETQYF.